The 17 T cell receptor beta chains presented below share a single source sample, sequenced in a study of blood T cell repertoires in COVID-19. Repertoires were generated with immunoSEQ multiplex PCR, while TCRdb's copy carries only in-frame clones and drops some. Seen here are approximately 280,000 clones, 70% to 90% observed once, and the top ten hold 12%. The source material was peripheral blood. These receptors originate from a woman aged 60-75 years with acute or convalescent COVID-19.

The CDR3 DNA reads TGTGCCAGCAGCTACGAAACGGCGGACTGGGACATTCAGTACTTC. Translating gives CASSYETADWDIQYF. The chain has TRBV5-8 and TRBJ2-4; tentative D call: TRBD2 (5 bases). Looked up from germline, CDR1 is SGHTS and CDR2 is YDEGEE. Trimming took 3 bases from V and 8 from J, leaving 18 bases between them. The CDR3 is made up of 15 amino acids.

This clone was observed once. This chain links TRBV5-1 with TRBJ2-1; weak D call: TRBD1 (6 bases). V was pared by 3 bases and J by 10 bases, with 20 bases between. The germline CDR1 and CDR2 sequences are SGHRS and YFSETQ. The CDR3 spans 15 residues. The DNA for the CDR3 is TGCGCCAGCAGCTGGACCGGGACATCAAATGGGGAGCAGTTCTTC. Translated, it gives CASSWTGTSNGEQFF.

The DNA of the CDR3 is TGTGCCAGCGTACTGAGGGACACCAATCAGCCCCAGCATTTT. Translating gives CASVLRDTNQPQHF. The chain links TRBV21-1 to TRBJ1-5; whether TRBD1, the table's D call, matches the DNA was not checked. TRBV21-1 is an annotated pseudogene. This CDR3 is 14 amino acids long.

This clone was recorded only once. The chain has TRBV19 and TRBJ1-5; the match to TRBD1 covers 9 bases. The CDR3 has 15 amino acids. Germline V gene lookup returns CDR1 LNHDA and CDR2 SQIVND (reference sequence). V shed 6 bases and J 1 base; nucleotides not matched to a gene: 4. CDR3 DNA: TGTGCCAGTAGCCAGACAGGGGGGAGCAATCAGCCCCAGCATTTT. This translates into CASSQTGGSNQPQHF.

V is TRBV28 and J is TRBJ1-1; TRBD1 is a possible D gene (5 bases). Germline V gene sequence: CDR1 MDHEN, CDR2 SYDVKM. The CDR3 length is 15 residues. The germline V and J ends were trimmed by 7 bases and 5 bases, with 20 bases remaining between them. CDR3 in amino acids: CASIRPRRAGTEAFF. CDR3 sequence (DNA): TGTGCCAGCATTCGCCCCCGCAGGGCCGGGACTGAAGCTTTCTTT.

CDR3 nucleotides: TGTGCCAGCTCACCACCGCCGGGACAGGGTAGCTATGAGCAGTTCTTC. Its translation: CASSPPPGQGSYEQFF. The chain carries TRBV18 and TRBJ2-1, with 9 positions matching TRBD1. The CDR3 has 16 amino acids. The junction had 8 bases not matched to a gene; V was cut back by 0 bases and J by 8 bases. CDR1 KGHSH and CDR2 LQKENI come from the germline V gene.

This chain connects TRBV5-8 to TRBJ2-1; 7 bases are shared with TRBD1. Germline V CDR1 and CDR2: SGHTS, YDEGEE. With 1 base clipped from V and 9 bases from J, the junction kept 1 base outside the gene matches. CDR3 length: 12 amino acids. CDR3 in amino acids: CASSLRGPEQFF. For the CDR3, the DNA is TGTGCCAGCAGCTTGAGGGGGCCTGAGCAGTTCTTC.

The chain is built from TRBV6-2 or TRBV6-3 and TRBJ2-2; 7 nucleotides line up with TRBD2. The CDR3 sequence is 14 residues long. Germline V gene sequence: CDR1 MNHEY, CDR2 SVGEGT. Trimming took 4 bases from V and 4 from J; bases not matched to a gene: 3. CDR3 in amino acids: CASSSSGGTGELFF. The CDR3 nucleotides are TGTGCCAGCAGTTCATCGGGGGGCACCGGGGAGCTGTTTTTT.

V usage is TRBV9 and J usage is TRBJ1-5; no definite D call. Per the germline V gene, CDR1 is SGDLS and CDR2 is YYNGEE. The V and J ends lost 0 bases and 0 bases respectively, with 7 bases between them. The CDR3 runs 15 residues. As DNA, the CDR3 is TGTGCCAGCAGCGTAGATGGCAGTAGCAATCAGCCCCAGCATTTT. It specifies CASSVDGSSNQPQHF.

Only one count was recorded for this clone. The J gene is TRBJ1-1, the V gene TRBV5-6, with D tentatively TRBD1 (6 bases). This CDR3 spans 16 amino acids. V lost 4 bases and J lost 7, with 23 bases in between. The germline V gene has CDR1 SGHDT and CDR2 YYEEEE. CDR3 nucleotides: TGTGCCAGCAGCGAGACCGGACAGTTCCGAACTGGTGAAGCTTTCTTT. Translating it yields CASSETGQFRTGEAFF.

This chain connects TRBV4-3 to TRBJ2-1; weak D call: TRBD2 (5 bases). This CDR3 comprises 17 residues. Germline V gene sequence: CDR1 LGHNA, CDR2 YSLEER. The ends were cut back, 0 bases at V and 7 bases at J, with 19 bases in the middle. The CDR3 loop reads CASSQDTRAASWNEQFF. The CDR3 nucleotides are TGCGCCAGCAGCCAAGATACGAGGGCGGCCTCTTGGAATGAGCAGTTCTTC.

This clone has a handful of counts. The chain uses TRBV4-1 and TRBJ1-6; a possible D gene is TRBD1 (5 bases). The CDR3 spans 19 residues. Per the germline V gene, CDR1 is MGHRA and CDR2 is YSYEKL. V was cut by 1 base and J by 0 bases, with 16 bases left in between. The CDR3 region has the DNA TGCGCCAGCAGCCAAGCCCCCGGCGGGGGGAGCTCCTATAATTCACCCCTCCACTTT. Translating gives CASSQAPGGGSSYNSPLHF.

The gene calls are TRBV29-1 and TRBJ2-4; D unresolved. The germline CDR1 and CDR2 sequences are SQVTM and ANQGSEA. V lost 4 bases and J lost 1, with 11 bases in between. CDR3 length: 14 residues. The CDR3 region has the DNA TGCAGCGTTGCCGGCAGGCAGGCCAAAAACATTCAGTACTTC. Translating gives CSVAGRQAKNIQYF.

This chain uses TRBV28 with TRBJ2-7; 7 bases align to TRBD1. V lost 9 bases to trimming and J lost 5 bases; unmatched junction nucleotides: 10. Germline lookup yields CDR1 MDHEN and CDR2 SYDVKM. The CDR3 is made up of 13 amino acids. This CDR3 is CASKRQGRHEQYF. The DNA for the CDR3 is TGTGCCAGTAAAAGACAGGGCCGGCACGAGCAGTACTTC.

CDR3 amino acids: CASFRQTANTGELFF. CDR3 in DNA: TGTGCCAGCTTCCGCCAAACAGCGAACACCGGGGAGCTGTTTTTT. This chain uses TRBV7-2 with TRBJ2-2; D gene ambiguous. CDR1 and CDR2 from the germline V gene are SGHTA and FQGNSA. The length of the CDR3 is 15 residues. Deletions cut 8 bases from V and 0 bases from J, with 13 bases between.

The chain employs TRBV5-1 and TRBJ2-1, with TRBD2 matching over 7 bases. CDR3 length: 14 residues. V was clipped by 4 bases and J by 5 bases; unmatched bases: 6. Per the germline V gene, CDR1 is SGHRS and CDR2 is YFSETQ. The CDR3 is CASSEPGGHNEQFF. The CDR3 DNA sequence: TGCGCCAGCAGCGAGCCGGGAGGTCACAATGAGCAGTTCTTC. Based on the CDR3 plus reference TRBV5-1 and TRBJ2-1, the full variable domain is KAGVTQTPRYLIKTRGQQVTLSCSPISGHRSVSWYQQTPGQGLQFLFEYFSETQRNKGNFPGRFSGRQFSNSRSEMNVSTLELGDSALYLCASSEPGGHNEQFFGPGTRLTVL.

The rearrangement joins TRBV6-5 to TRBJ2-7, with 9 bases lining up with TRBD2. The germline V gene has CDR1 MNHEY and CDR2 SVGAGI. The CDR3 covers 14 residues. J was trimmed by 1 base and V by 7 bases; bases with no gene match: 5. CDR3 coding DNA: TGTGCCAGCACCTCAGCGGGGGGTTCCTACGAGCAGTACTTC. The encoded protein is CASTSAGGSYEQYF.